The T cell receptor beta chain under discussion was sequenced for a study of regulatory T cells in long-lasting Graves disease. Study context: Over 5 years of antithyroid drugs with positive TSH receptor antibodies was taken to mean persistent Graves' disease. Study observations and caveats: The study found TRBV28, TRBJ1-2 and TRBJ2-5 favored in persistent disease. Sample size was small, which may have lowered accuracy.

In building TCR beta libraries, iRepertoire HTBI primers were used together with Arm-PCR of CDR3 regions. MiXCR, run by TCRdb on the multiplex PCR reads, gives a single entry per CDR3 protein. The table shows roughly 500,000 distinct CDR3 sequences, with about 22% occurring only once. This clonotype came up many times. Its matching antigen is unknown. The time point denotes: persistent/refractory GD, antithyroid drugs over 5 years with positive TRAb. Preparation of the TCR library used RNA extracted from PBMCs. Doctors identified Graves' disease using the American Thyroid Association guidelines. The CDR3 is 14 residues long. Trimming shortened V by 6 bases and J by 5 bases, and 14 bases separated the two germline ends.

The TCR originated in a female donor with Graves disease. This material consisted of peripheral blood mononuclear cells (PBMCs), taken when the disease was refractory, from a patient treated with antithyroid drugs. The J gene is TRBJ1-5, the V gene TRBV12-3 or TRBV12-4; D is possibly TRBD1 (6 bases). The DNA for the CDR3 is TGTGCCAGCAGGACAGGACTCCCCGATCAGCCCCAGCATTTT. Amino acid sequence: CASRTGLPDQPQHF.